This record concerns one T cell receptor beta chain sequence. Its antigen is currently unknown. The CDR3 sequence is 14 residues long. V dropped 0 bases and J dropped 5 bases, with 8 bases sitting between them. CDR1 SGHRS and CDR2 YFSETQ come from the germline V gene. Sequencing was performed with immunoSEQ multiplex PCR; in TCRdb, only in-frame clones are kept and a portion is missing. There are under 150,000 clones in the sample; approximately 90% occur only once, and about 3.5% lies in the top ten. These data are taken from a study of T cell responses to AZD1222 COVID-19 vaccine. Regarding the study as a whole: Spike as a whole was targeted by vaccine-associated CD4 TCRs, dominant at 160-218 and 743-854. Among the donors, most were white British and more were female, and clonal diversity was possibly underestimated. Reportedly, nearly half of unique spike TCRs recognized epitopes outside B.1.351/B.1.1.7 mutations. Spike-specific TCRs gained breadth and depth after people received two AZD1222 doses.

The specimen was peripheral blood, collected on day 0 of AZD1222 vaccination. The origin of this receptor is an adult in good health. The rearrangement links TRBV5-1 to TRBJ1-4; D remains unclear. CDR3 coding DNA: TGCGCCAGCAGCTTGGACGCGGGGAATGAAAAACTGTTTTTT. Translation: CASSLDAGNEKLFF.